The sequence of this TCR beta chain was determined in a study of blood T cell repertoires in COVID-19 (dated by TCRdb to about 2020). Study-level background: Samples covering the acute and convalescent phases of COVID-19 were provided by collaborators in the United States, Italy and Spain. The repertoires were released in a freely available public database intended as a resource for research on the immune response to SARS-CoV-2. The prospective study material was composed of cDNA or gDNA derived from T cells, B-cell-depleted T cells, or PBMCs. Where available, HLA class I and class II types were taken from metadata supplied by the sample provider and were not determined by assay-based typing. The samples were drawn from the first 160 participants of the ongoing ImmuneRACE study and from under 1,500 subjects provided by 6 global collaborators. Deeply sampled blood TCRbeta repertoires from subjects exposed to, actively infected with, or recovered from COVID-19 were included in the dataset. Nearly every sample came with metadata listing a de-identified subject ID, COVID-19 status, age in years and sex.

The paper as a whole reports these results and caveats: The amount of clinical and demographic metadata varied by source and participant and was provided uncurated.

On this clone: What this receptor recognizes is not known. No quality values exist for individual bases; no much larger clone is one base distant.

Whole blood was collected in K2EDTA tubes by collaborating institutions according to the institutions' own protocols. Collaborator samples were shipped for TCRbeta analysis as frozen whole blood, isolated PBMCs, or DNA extracted from either sample type. The immunoSEQ Assay, a bias-controlled multiplex PCR, was used to amplify TCRbeta CDR3 regions from genomic DNA. Under the source paper's analysis protocol: The number of nucleated cells in each sample was estimated from the amplification of reference gene primers within the assay. To quantify the absolute abundance of each unique TCRbeta CDR3 rearrangement, sequence reads were collapsed and filtered. Productive Simpson clonality was computed per sample as the square root of Simpson's diversity index over productive rearrangements. TCRdb provides this immuneACCESS table in a form limited to in-frame rearrangements. Some clones are lacking; in checked studies, under half of them reflect an unresolved V gene, and why the rest are absent is not known. That table supplies the V and J calls and clone size; D and trimming were determined from the DNA. The table for this sample lists roughly 86,000 clones; roughly four fifths of them were counted only once. The top ten clonotypes cover just over 20% of the sample.

Taken from cysteine to phenylalanine, the CDR3 has 17 residues. Just the 51-base CDR3 DNA is kept, in frame starting at base 1. Trimming removed 3 bases from V and 0 bases from J; the gene matches leave 8 bases unexplained. Via the germline V gene, CDR1 is MNHNS and CDR2 SASEGT. This chain joins TRBV6-1 to TRBJ1-5; 7 middle bases align to TRBD1. The source of this sequence is a human donor in a cohort sampled during active COVID-19. Sample: peripheral blood. The bases are TGTGCCAGCAGTGAGCGACAGGGAACGGATAGCAATCAGCCCCAGCATTTT. This gives the protein CASSERQGTDSNQPQHF.